The 7 T cell receptor beta chains below were found in one sample sequenced in a study of blood T cell repertoires in COVID-19. Libraries were prepared by immunoSEQ multiplex PCR; TCRdb keeps only in-frame clonotypes and omits some of them. The profile shows roughly 330,000 clones, approximately 87% of them singletons. The sample was peripheral blood. The source of these receptors is a woman in her forties or fifties with active or convalescent COVID-19.

J is TRBJ1-6 and V is TRBV7-2; TRBD1 is a possible D gene (6 bases). Germline-derived CDR1 and CDR2 are SGHTA and FQGNSA. V dropped 5 bases and J dropped 7 bases, with 21 bases sitting between them. There are 17 residues in the CDR3. CDR3 in DNA: TGTGCCAGCAGCGGGGCGGACAGCGTCTGGACAAATTCACCCCTCCACTTT. Translated, it gives CASSGADSVWTNSPLHF.

The chain combines TRBV9 with TRBJ1-3; D not resolved. Trimming took 4 bases from V and 4 from J, leaving 15 bases between them. The germline V gene has CDR1 SGDLS and CDR2 YYNGEE. This CDR3 region has 15 residues. The CDR3 region is CASSSLGGLGNTIYF. The CDR3, as DNA: TGTGCCAGCAGCTCCTTAGGAGGATTAGGAAACACCATATATTTT.

The V gene is TRBV30, the J gene TRBJ1-2, with a tentative D call TRBD1 (6 bases). This CDR3 has 13 amino acids. Trimming cost V 0 bases and J 7 bases, with 12 bases left between them. The germline gives CDR1 GTSNPN, CDR2 SVGIG (reference sequence). The CDR3 loop reads CAWSVMGAFGYTF. The CDR3 nucleotides read TGTGCCTGGAGTGTAATGGGGGCGTTTGGCTACACCTTC.

The rearrangement uses TRBV7-2 and TRBJ2-2; 7 nucleotides line up with TRBD2. The V segment lost 7 bases and the J segment 0 bases; nucleotides outside the gene matches: 5. Germline CDR1 and CDR2: SGHTA and FQGNSA. This CDR3 comprises 15 residues. In DNA form, the CDR3 reads TGTGCCAGCAAGAGAAGCGGGACGAACACCGGGGAGCTGTTTTTT. It translates to CASKRSGTNTGELFF.

This clone was observed a handful of times. The J gene is TRBJ1-1, the V gene TRBV9, with D perhaps matching TRBD1 (6 bases). Germline-derived CDR1 and CDR2 are SGDLS and YYNGEE. V was trimmed by 8 bases and J by 4 bases, leaving 24 bases between them. The CDR3 spans 16 residues. The CDR3 loop reads CASGGGPVRGSTEAFF. In nucleotides, the CDR3 is TGTGCCAGTGGGGGGGGCCCAGTACGAGGCTCCACTGAAGCTTTCTTT.

This sequence joins TRBV5-4 and TRBJ1-4; D is perhaps TRBD1 (5 bases). The CDR3 covers 14 residues. The germline V gene has CDR1 SGHNT and CDR2 YYREEE (reference sequence). The germline V and J ends were trimmed by 4 bases and 8 bases, with 15 bases remaining between them. CDR3 protein: CASSMGPGREKLFF. In DNA form, the CDR3 reads TGTGCCAGCAGCATGGGACCCGGGAGGGAAAAACTGTTTTTT.

J is TRBJ1-5 and V is TRBV30; 7 bases match TRBD1. The CDR3 length is 19 residues. Germline trimming cut 1 base from V and 2 bases from J; bases unmatched to any gene: 17. From germline, CDR1 is GTSNPN and CDR2 SVGIG (reference sequence). The CDR3 DNA is TGTGCCTGGAGTGCAGGAGACAGGGTGAAGAGGGTGGGCAATCAGCCCCAGCATTTT. Translation: CAWSAGDRVKRVGNQPQHF.